Sequencing of this TCR beta chain was carried out in a study of T cells in Graves' hyperthyroidism and ophthalmopathy (dated 2019 in TCRdb). Context from the whole study: Peripheral blood was sampled at the time of initial diagnosis, prior to any treatment. The paper describes TCR Vbeta CDR3 sequencing of around 140 peripheral blood samples, made up of approximately 40 ophthalmopathy patients, roughly 80 hyperthyroidism patients and 17 progressor patients. Thyroid tissue and blood T-cell repertoires from over 5 Graves' hyperthyroidism patients were also compared in the study. A discovery cohort of about a hundred patients, roughly 45 with Graves' ophthalmopathy and 57 with stable Graves' hyperthyroidism, was used to find distinguishing TCR V-J signatures. For training and testing, the 100 or so patients in the discovery cohort were randomly divided in a 7:3 ratio. After blood sampling, hyperthyroidism patients were treated with methimazole at a starting dose of 30 mg daily, and ophthalmopathy patients were treated with high-dose intravenous methylprednisolone. Prospective prediction of ophthalmopathy was tested in an independent validation cohort consisting of fewer than 20 hyperthyroidism patients and over 15 patients who later progressed to ophthalmopathy.

Compared with germline, V lacks 4 bases and J lacks 1 base; bases without a gene match: 5. As encoded in the germline V gene, CDR1 is MNHEY while CDR2 is SVGEGT. CDR3 length: 15 amino acids, cysteine to phenylalanine. The retained sequence is limited to the CDR3, 45 bases, with the frame set at the first base. Amplification of TCR beta CDR3 regions was carried out from RNA transcripts. The first round of RT-PCR for the TCR CDR3 was performed with the HTBI primer set and the Qiagen OneStep RT-PCR kit. Libraries were constructed in a second round of multiplex PCR, after which size selection and purification were carried out. Sequencing of the libraries was done on an Illumina HiSeq2000 using paired-end 100 bp reads. Per the authors' processing: SOAPnuke was used to process the raw data, removing reads that contained adapters or uncalled bases, had a mean Phred below 15, or lacked an exact match to the constant primer or identifier. High-quality paired reads were merged using COPE v1.2.5, and each unique nucleotide sequence was defined as a clonotype. MiTCR v1.1 was used to align clonotypes to the IMGT TRBV, TRBD and TRBJ reference segments. The analysis included only V-J combinations with a frequency above 0.0001, which together covered roughly 99% of the repertoires. A TCS score was defined as the ratio of F50 (clonal expansion) to E x V (chaos), with BLOSUM62-based TCRdist applied between CDR3 peptides within each V-J. Welch's t-statistics and random forest reduced fewer than 600 V-J features to fewer than 15, which were used in a naive Bayes classifier (R e1071). TCRdb reran the public reads through fastp at Q25 and MiXCR, keeping productive beta chains. Each CDR3 protein appears once, grouped with its most common genes and DNA. The V and J calls and clone size are TCRdb's, not the authors'. In this sample the table shows approximately 600,000 distinct CDR3 sequences, 15% to 20% of which occur a single time. The ten largest clonotypes hold about 3.8% of the sample.

Graves' hyperthyroidism was defined as stable when no progression to ophthalmopathy occurred over 18 months of follow-up. Hyperthyroidism patients were newly diagnosed, with disease duration under 2 months, and aged 18 to 65 years. Patients with uncontrolled infections, other autoimmune diseases, pregnancy or lactation were excluded. Diagnoses were based on clinical symptoms, serum thyroxine and TRAb, thyroid ultrasound and orbital computed tomography. Ficoll-Paque density gradient centrifugation was used to isolate PBMCs from about 9.4 ml of fresh peripheral blood. Total RNA was extracted with Trizol reagent, and quality was checked on an Agilent 2100 Bioanalyzer. The paper's findings and limits, for the study overall: Most expanded thyroid clonotypes (frequency above 0.001) were also detected in blood, suggesting blood repertoires may reflect thyroid immune responses. A model built on a 13 V-J signature distinguished ophthalmopathy from stable hyperthyroidism, reaching 87.88% sensitivity and under 84% specificity in cross-validation and 80%/75% in testing. In validation, progression to ophthalmopathy was predicted by the model with approximately 67% sensitivity and around 75% specificity, a median of approximately 6.5 months before onset. Sample size was not statistically predetermined, and blinding of investigators to group allocation was not performed.

This clonotype has ten or more counts. It lacks a known antigen. Per-base quality was not reported, and no clone a single base away is much larger than it. In this chain, TRBV6-2 or TRBV6-3 is recombined with TRBJ2-7; TRBD2 agrees with 9 junctional bases. The sample consisted of blood. The receptor was derived from a woman in her 30s with Graves' hyperthyroidism. The DNA sequence is as follows: TGTGCCAGCAGTTCCCGGAGCGGGAGGTCCTACGAGCAGTACTTC. This encodes CASSSRSGRSYEQYF.